A single sample gave rise to the 4 T cell receptor beta chains below, sequenced in a study of regulatory T cells in long-lasting Graves disease (dated by TCRdb to the early 2020s). The time point label of this sample denotes: newly diagnosed GD, antithyroid drugs for less than 3 months. For both TCR sequencing and RNA sequencing, RNA was extracted from PBMCs using TRIzol. The method was multiplex PCR. Sequencing used an Illumina HiSeq 4000. iRepertoire HTBI primers and Arm-PCR amplification of CDR3 regions were used to construct TCR beta libraries. TCRdb's own reprocessing of the public reads used fastp at Q25 and MiXCR and kept productive beta chains. Rows matching on CDR3 protein sequence are summarized as one entry with the most common DNA and genes. The sample table records under 300,000 distinct CDR3 sequences; around 19% of these occur just once. The top ten constitute 12% to 15% of the sample.

The sample was also linked to a second study, of T cells in Graves' hyperthyroidism and ophthalmopathy.

The material was peripheral blood mononuclear cells (PBMCs), obtained at new diagnosis, from a patient treated with antithyroid drugs. The receptors were gathered from a woman in her thirties with Graves disease. Donor details come from another sample of the same person, matched by shared clones.

This clonotype was recorded many times. CDR3 DNA: TGCAGTGCTAGATCTCAGGCCTTTGAAGCTTTCTTT. It translates to CSARSQAFEAFF. This chain joins TRBV20-1 and TRBJ1-1; D gene ambiguous. V lost 2 bases, J lost 7 bases, and 11 bases lay in between. CDR3 length: 12 amino acids. Germline V gene lookup returns CDR1 DFQATT and CDR2 SNEGSKA (reference sequence).

This clonotype has ten or more counts. The V gene is TRBV3-1, the J gene TRBJ2-2; perhaps TRBD1 as D (5 bases). Germline CDR1 LGHDT, CDR2 YNNKEL (reference sequence). The CDR3 loop spans 16 amino acids. Trimming shortened V by 10 bases and J by 1 base, and 19 bases separated the two germline ends. CDR3 loop: CATKGVGSGNTGELFF. The CDR3 DNA follows: TGTGCCACCAAAGGGGTAGGTTCAGGGAACACCGGGGAGCTGTTTTTT. Drawing the rest from reference TRBV3-1 and TRBJ2-2, the complete variable domain is DTAVSQTPKYLVTQMGNDKSIKCEQNLGHDTMYWYKQDSKKFLKIMFSYNNKELIINETVPNRFSPKSPDKAHLNLHINSLELGDSAVYFCATKGVGSGNTGELFFGEGSRLTVL.

This clonotype was seen at least ten times. The V gene is TRBV7-8, the J gene TRBJ1-3; D possibly corresponds to TRBD1 (6 bases). This CDR3 has 15 residues. Deletions cut 3 bases from V and 0 bases from J, with 9 bases between. Per germline, CDR1 SGHVS and CDR2 FQNEAQ. CDR3: CASSFRGHSGNTIYF. The DNA for the CDR3 is TGTGCCAGCAGCTTCCGGGGACACTCTGGAAACACCATATATTTT.

This clonotype showed up many times. The chain joins TRBV5-1 to TRBJ2-1; TRBD2 aligns across 7 bases. Germline-derived CDR1 and CDR2 are SGHRS and YFSETQ. The CDR3 has 14 amino acids. V lost 5 bases, J lost 5 bases, and 7 bases stayed unmatched. This CDR3 reads CASRKVLADNEQFF. In nucleotides, the CDR3 is TGCGCCAGCAGGAAAGTCCTAGCGGACAATGAGCAGTTCTTC.